Following are 16 T cell receptor beta chains from one sample sequenced in a study of glioma-infiltrating T cells. Using RNA template, CDR3s of TCR alpha and beta were amplified with iRepertoire arm-PCR. From the multiplex PCR reads, TCRdb called clonotypes with MiXCR, one entry per CDR3 protein. Of a few hundred thousand distinct CDR3 sequences listed, roughly two fifths were seen once; the top ten hold approximately 12%. Specimen: glioma tissue, nonneoplastic brain tissue, or PBMCs (not recorded which). The receptors derive from a human donor with low-grade glioma or glioblastoma, undergoing nonglioma brain surgery, or in good health (not recorded which).

This clonotype was counted between two and nine times. This chain joins TRBV29-1 and TRBJ1-1, with D uncertain. V was shortened by 7 bases and J by 1 base, with 13 bases between the two germline ends. In germline, CDR1 is SQVTM, CDR2 ANQGSEA. CDR3 length: 13 residues. The CDR3 DNA reads TGCAGCGGGAGGGAGGGTCCGAACACTGAAGCTTTCTTT. Its translation: CSGREGPNTEAFF.

The table lists this clonotype with a few counts. J is TRBJ2-1 and V is TRBV7-3; no clear D gene. The CDR3 runs to 12 residues. The germline V and J ends were trimmed by 4 bases and 12 bases, with 13 bases remaining between them. CDR1 and CDR2 from the germline V gene are SGHTA and FQGTGA. In DNA form, the CDR3 reads TGTGCCAGCAGCTCAGACTCCCCACTGCAGTTCTTC. Protein product: CASSSDSPLQFF.

This clonotype was detected only a few times. The chain links TRBV20-1 to TRBJ2-1, with 7 bases fitting TRBD2. Per the germline V gene, CDR1 is DFQATT and CDR2 is SNEGSKA (reference sequence). The CDR3 loop spans 16 amino acids. With 0 bases clipped from V and 1 base from J, the junction kept 6 bases outside the gene matches. The CDR3 loop reads CSARDQAGGSYNEQFF. CDR3 coding DNA: TGCAGTGCTAGAGATCAAGCCGGGGGGTCCTACAATGAGCAGTTCTTC.

As for this clonotype: Just one base apart from a much larger clone, this may be a read error. The DNA for the CDR3 is TGCAGTGCTAGACAGGGAAGCTCCCACAATGAGCAGTTCTTC. Translated: CSARQGSSHNEQFF. V usage is TRBV20-1 and J usage is TRBJ2-1, with D perhaps matching TRBD1 (5 bases). Germline V gene sequence: CDR1 DFQATT, CDR2 SNEGSKA (reference sequence). CDR3 size: 14 residues.

The chain recombines TRBV2 with TRBJ1-5, with D possibly TRBD1 on 5 matching bases. The CDR3 runs to 14 residues. V gave up 5 bases and J gave up 6 bases, with 14 bases separating them. The V gene's germline CDR1 is SNHLY and CDR2 FYNNEI. The CDR3 region has the DNA TGTGCCAGCAGTTGGGACCCACAAAGTCAGCCCCAGCATTTT. Residues: CASSWDPQSQPQHF.

This clonotype has just a few counts. The chain couples TRBV29-1 to TRBJ2-7, with 10 positions matching TRBD1. This CDR3 is built from 13 residues. Germline loops: CDR1 SQVTM, CDR2 ANQGSEA. J gave up 12 bases and V 1 base, and 9 bases lay outside the gene matches. The CDR3 region is CSVEVMGQGSAYF. Here the CDR3 DNA reads TGCAGCGTTGAAGTAATGGGACAGGGGTCGGCGTACTTC.

This chain connects TRBV18 to TRBJ2-1; 15 nucleotides agree with TRBD2. Trimming took 3 bases from V and 7 from J; bases not matched to a gene: 7. This CDR3 has 17 residues. Germline V gene data show CDR1 as KGHSH and CDR2 as LQKENI. The CDR3: CASSPYGLAGGMNEQFF. The CDR3 region has the DNA TGTGCCAGCTCACCCTACGGACTAGCGGGAGGGATGAATGAGCAGTTCTTC.

The gene calls are TRBV6-6 and TRBJ2-3; the match to TRBD2 covers 8 bases. V was clipped by 2 bases and J by 6 bases; unmatched bases: 7. The CDR3 is made up of 15 amino acids. CDR1 and CDR2 from the germline V gene are MNHNY and SVGAGI (reference sequence). CDR3 DNA: TGTGCCAGCAGTTACCCTCCGGGGGGGGGGGATACGCAGTATTTT. This sequence encodes CASSYPPGGGDTQYF.

Details on this clonotype: With a much larger clone just one base away, this may be a read error. The chain recombines TRBV6-2 or TRBV6-3 with TRBJ1-2; D gene unclear. CDR1 and CDR2 from the germline V gene are MNHEY and SVGEGT. This CDR3 has 12 residues. CDR3 in amino acids: CASSYSGDGYNF. The CDR3 DNA reads TGTGCCAGCAGTTACTCCGGGGATGGCTACAACTTC.

This clonotype was recorded at least ten times. V and J are TRBV28 and TRBJ2-1, with 8 bases lining up with TRBD1. The V and J ends lost 4 bases and 8 bases, in that order; junction bases with no gene match: 13. Per the germline V gene, CDR1 is MDHEN and CDR2 is SYDVKM. This CDR3 has 16 amino acids. CDR3 bases: TGTGCCAGCAGTTACCCTGGGACAGGAGGGAGCTATGAGCAGTTCTTC. Translating gives CASSYPGTGGSYEQFF.

The chain combines TRBV7-2 with TRBJ2-1; possibly TRBD1 for D (5 bases). V lost 5 bases and J lost 8, with 16 bases in between. Germline CDR1 reads SGHTA; CDR2 reads FQGNSA. CDR3 length: 14 residues. CDR3 residues: CASSLSVRAYEQFF. The CDR3 nucleotides read TGTGCCAGCAGCCTATCCGTCAGGGCATATGAGCAGTTCTTC.

This clonotype was picked up many times. The chain is built from TRBV20-1 and TRBJ2-3; TRBD2 matches at 10 bases. V shed 4 bases, J shed 0 bases, and the junction held 7 bases outside the gene matches. The CDR3 length is 16 residues. Germline V gene lookup returns CDR1 DFQATT and CDR2 SNEGSKA (reference sequence). For the CDR3, the DNA is TGCAGTGCTATTAATAGCGGGAGGAAAAGCACAGATACGCAGTATTTT. It translates to CSAINSGRKSTDTQYF.

V is TRBV20-1 and J is TRBJ2-7; TRBD2 might be the D (6 bases). Germline CDR1 and CDR2: DFQATT and SNEGSKA (reference sequence). There are 18 residues in the CDR3. Trimming cost V 6 bases and J 0 bases, with 27 bases left between them. In nucleotides, the CDR3 is TGCAGTGCCCCACCGGGACTTCGACTAGGTTCCTCCTCCTACGAGCAGTACTTC. Its translation is CSAPPGLRLGSSSYEQYF.

CDR3 bases: TGTGCCAGCAGCTGGAGACAGGGGACCTACAATGAGCAGTTCTTC. Translating gives CASSWRQGTYNEQFF. The chain is built from TRBV7-6 and TRBJ2-1; the match to TRBD1 covers 8 bases. Per the germline V gene, CDR1 is SGHVS and CDR2 is FNYEAQ. The CDR3 covers 15 residues. V shed 4 bases and J 2 bases; nucleotides not matched to a gene: 4.

V and J are TRBV5-4 and TRBJ1-2; 8 nucleotides line up with TRBD1. Germline V lookup: CDR1 SGHNT, CDR2 YYREEE (reference sequence). The CDR3 sequence is 15 residues long. The V segment lost 4 bases and the J segment 3 bases; nucleotides outside the gene matches: 8. CDR3 nucleotide sequence: TGTGCCAGCAGCCTGGACAGGGTACGGGACTATGGCTACACCTTC. Its translation: CASSLDRVRDYGYTF.

About this clonotype: A read error is possible here, since a much larger clone lies one base away. The chain combines TRBV6-1 with TRBJ2-3, with D tentatively TRBD2 (5 bases). The CDR3 contains 16 residues. The V gene's germline CDR1 is MNHNS and CDR2 SASEGT. Trimming took 5 bases from V and 5 from J, leaving 20 bases between them. The CDR3 DNA reads as TGTGCCAGCAGTTCCCAGGACGGGGAGTGTGAAGATACGCAGTATTTT. Its protein product is CASSSQDGECEDTQYF.